This paragraph reports one TCR beta chain. This sample was included in a study of blood T cell repertoires in COVID-19. About the study: The United States, Italy and Spain provided the acute and convalescent COVID-19 samples. Sources were T cells, B-cell-depleted T cells, or PBMCs; the material itself was cDNA or gDNA.

In the original workflow: For nucleated cells, counts were estimated from reference gene primer amplification. The assay was immunoSEQ multiplex PCR, and TCRdb's table has in-frame clones only and misses some. The V and J calls and clone size are taken from that table; D and trimming were inferred from the DNA. The table shows 40,000 or so clones, with roughly 89% occurring only once. The CDR3 has 19 residues. Looked up from germline, CDR1 is ENHRY and CDR2 is SYGVKD. The V gene end was trimmed by 0 bases and the J gene end by 4 bases; junction bases not matched to a gene: 16. This TCR was recovered from a man aged 55-75 years with active or convalescent COVID-19. This chain links TRBV10-3 with TRBJ2-7; 9 nucleotides agree with TRBD2. Sequences were obtained from peripheral blood. In nucleotides, the CDR3 is TGTGCCATCAGTGAGTCGGCTTATCTAGCGGGGTCATTTGGTTACGAGCAGTACTTC. Protein sequence: CAISESAYLAGSFGYEQYF.